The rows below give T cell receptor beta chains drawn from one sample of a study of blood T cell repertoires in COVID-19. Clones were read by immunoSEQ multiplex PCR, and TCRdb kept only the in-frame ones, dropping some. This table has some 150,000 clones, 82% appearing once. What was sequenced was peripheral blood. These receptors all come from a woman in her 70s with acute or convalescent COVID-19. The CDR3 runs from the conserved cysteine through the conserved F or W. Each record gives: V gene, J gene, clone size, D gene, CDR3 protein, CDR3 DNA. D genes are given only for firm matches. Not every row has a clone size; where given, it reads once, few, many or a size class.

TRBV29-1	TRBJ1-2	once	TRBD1	CSVGPGDSYGYTF	TGCAGCGTTGGGCCAGGGGACAGCTATGGCTACACCTTC
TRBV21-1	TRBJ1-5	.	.	CASSKDPRNQPQHF	TGTGCCAGCAGCAAAGACCCGCGAAATCAGCCCCAGCATTTT
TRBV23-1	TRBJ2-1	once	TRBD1	CASSQNRQGVAYNEQFF	TGCGCCAGCAGTCAGAACAGACAGGGTGTAGCTTACAATGAGCAGTTCTTC
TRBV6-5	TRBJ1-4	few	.	CASSPSLTNEKLFF	TGTGCCAGCAGTCCCTCCTTAACTAATGAAAAACTGTTTTTT
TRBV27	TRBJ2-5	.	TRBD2	CASSLSKAWLAGAETQYF	TGTGCCAGCAGTTTATCGAAAGCCTGGCTAGCGGGAGCTGAGACCCAGTACTTC
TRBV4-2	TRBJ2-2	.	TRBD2	CARRAGGQDTGELFF	TGTGCCCGCAGGGCGGGGGGGCAGGACACCGGGGAGCTGTTTTTT
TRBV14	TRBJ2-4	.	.	CASSQATVSAKNIQYF	TGTGCCAGCAGCCAAGCGACAGTCTCAGCCAAAAACATTCAGTACTTC
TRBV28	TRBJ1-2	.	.	CAITRAGGYTF	TGTGCCATAACGAGGGCGGGAGGCTACACCTTC
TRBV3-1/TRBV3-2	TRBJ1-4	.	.	CASSQDVGATNEKLFF	TGTGCCAGCAGCCAAGATGTCGGTGCAACTAATGAAAAACTGTTTTTT
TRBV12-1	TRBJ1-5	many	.	CASSFFPRTENYSNQPQHF	TGTGCCAGCAGCTTTTTCCCGAGGACAGAAAATTATAGCAATCAGCCCCAGCATTTT
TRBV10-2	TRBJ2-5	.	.	CASSEPQAGQETQYF	TGCGCCAGCAGTGAGCCCCAGGCCGGCCAAGAGACCCAGTACTTC
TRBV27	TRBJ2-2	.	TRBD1	CASSVGQGWGGELFF	TGTGCCAGCAGTGTGGGACAGGGATGGGGCGGGGAGCTGTTTTTT
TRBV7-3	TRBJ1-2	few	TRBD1	CASSLGQGRGYTF	TGTGCCAGCAGCCTAGGACAGGGCAGGGGCTACACCTTC
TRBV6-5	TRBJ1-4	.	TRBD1	CASSYARGQGAGKLFF	TGTGCCAGCAGTTACGCGCGGGGGCAGGGGGCTGGAAAACTGTTTTTT
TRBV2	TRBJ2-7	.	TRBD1	CASSVAGDRSSYEQYF	TGTGCCAGCAGTGTAGCCGGGGACAGGAGCTCCTACGAGCAGTACTTC
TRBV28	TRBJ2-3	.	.	CASRLQGGDTDTQYF	TGTGCCAGCAGGCTTCAGGGCGGGGACACAGATACGCAGTATTTT
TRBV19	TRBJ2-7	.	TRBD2	CASSSGRGSYEQYF	TGTGCCAGTAGTAGCGGGAGAGGGTCCTACGAGCAGTACTTC
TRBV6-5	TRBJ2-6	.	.	CASRPQVSGANVLTF	TGTGCCAGCAGGCCACAGGTTTCTGGGGCCAACGTCCTGACTTTC
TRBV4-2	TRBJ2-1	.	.	CASSQDSGSSYNEQFF	TGTGCCAGCAGCCAAGATTCAGGAAGTTCCTACAATGAGCAGTTCTTC
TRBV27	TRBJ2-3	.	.	CASSLAELTDTQYF	TGTGCCAGCAGTTTAGCGGAGTTAACAGATACGCAGTATTTT
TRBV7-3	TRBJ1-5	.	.	CASSLTGPGVYNQPQHF	TGTGCCAGCAGCTTAACTGGCCCAGGGGTCTACAATCAGCCCCAGCATTTT
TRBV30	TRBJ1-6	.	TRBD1	CAWRGTGLSPLHF	TGTGCCTGGAGAGGGACAGGGTTATCACCCCTCCACTTT
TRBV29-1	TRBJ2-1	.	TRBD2	CSVWGGLAGDEQFF	TGCAGCGTTTGGGGAGGACTAGCGGGTGATGAGCAGTTCTTC
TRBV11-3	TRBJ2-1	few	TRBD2	CASSFRLAGSNEQFF	TGTGCCAGCAGCTTTCGACTAGCGGGTTCCAATGAGCAGTTCTTC
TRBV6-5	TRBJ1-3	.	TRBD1	CASEDRTGNTIYF	TGTGCCAGCGAGGACAGGACTGGAAACACCATATATTTT
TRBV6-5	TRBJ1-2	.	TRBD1	CASTMTGDPGYTF	TGTGCCAGCACCATGACAGGGGATCCTGGCTACACCTTC